This T cell receptor (beta chain) was identified in a study of PD-1 blockade in classical Hodgkin lymphoma. The CDR3 covers 15 residues. V lost 5 bases to trimming and J lost 7 bases; unmatched junction nucleotides: 8. The germline V gene has CDR1 SGHAT and CDR2 FQNNGV. Study-level findings and limits: Differences between repertoires have undefined causes, possibly disease activity or prior therapy. Excluded were patients who started nivolumab under 1 year after ASCT, a group that had lower diversity. Relative to healthy donors, newly diagnosed patients reportedly had lower baseline TCR diversity, which was reported as lower still in relapsed/refractory patients.

In the case of this clone: The antigen remains unidentified.

Brentuximab vedotin exposure varied, and every patient relapsed after autologous stem cell transplantation. With magnetic negative selection, CD4+ T cells were purified from PBMCs that had been thawed. Measured with immunoSEQ multiplex PCR; TCRdb has only the in-frame clones, and not every one. Of about 35,000 clones in the sample, 75% to 95% are singletons; the top ten hold less than 0.3%. The receptor was derived from a human donor with classical Hodgkin lymphoma. The V gene is TRBV11-2, the J gene TRBJ1-4, with 9 bases that match TRBD1. Sample: CD4+ T cells from blood, taken at baseline. CDR3 sequence reads: CASSTSTGGSEKLFF. CDR3 nucleotide sequence: TGTGCCAGCAGCACCTCGACAGGGGGTAGTGAAAAACTGTTTTTT.